One sample yielded the 9 T cell receptor delta chains listed below, sequenced in a study of gamma-delta T cells after stem cell transplantation. TCRdb made new clone calls on the RT-PCR reads using CATT. The data show about 1,700 delta-chain clones, around 4.6% seen once. The material sequenced was gamma-delta T cells. All receptors come from a human donor. It is not recorded whose cells these are; they may come from a transplant donor.

This clone counts as medium-sized. A clone one base away is much larger, so this may be a read error. V and J are TRDV2 and TRDJ1; 7 bases match TRDD3. CDR3 length equals 15 residues. The V segment lost 3 bases and the J segment 2 bases; nucleotides outside the gene matches: 8. Germline loops: CDR1 GEAIGNYY, CDR2 EKD. DNA for the CDR3: TGTGCCTGTGACTCCCTGGGGGCTACAACCGATAAACTCATCTTT. This encodes CACDSLGATTDKLIF.

A few counts support this clone. With only one base between it and a far larger clone, this is likely a read error. This rearrangement joins TRDV2 to TRDJ1; 11 bases are shared with TRDD3. This CDR3 is built from 17 residues. V shed 5 bases, J shed 0 bases, and the junction held 10 bases outside the gene matches. CDR1 and CDR2 (germline): GEAIGNYY, EKD. This CDR3 is CACGTLLGDTYTDKLIF. CDR3 coding DNA: TGTGCCTGTGGCACGTTGTTGGGGGATACGTACACCGATAAACTCATCTTT.

A remark on this clone: A read error likely explains this, since a far larger clone differs by one base. Within the sample, other DNA sequences also encode this same CDR3. The chain couples TRDV2 to TRDJ1; 7 bases agree with TRDD3. J lost 0 bases, V lost 0 bases, and 3 bases had no gene match. This CDR3 has 15 amino acids. Looked up from germline, CDR1 is GEAIGNYY and CDR2 is EKD. CDR3 sequence reads: CACDTLGDNTDKLIF. The CDR3, as DNA: TGTGCCTGTGACACCCTAGGGGATAACACCGATAAACTCATCTTT.

In this sample, this clone is large (0.1 to 1%). Additional DNA sequences in this sample encode the identical CDR3. V usage is TRDV2 and J usage is TRDJ1; 12 nucleotides line up with TRDD3. Germline loops: CDR1 GEAIGNYY, CDR2 EKD. Trimming removed 3 bases from V and 1 base from J; junction bases left unmatched: 11. The CDR3 length is 18 residues. The CDR3 here is CACDPLSGGYAVTDKLIF. CDR3 sequence (DNA): TGTGCCTGTGACCCCTTGTCTGGGGGATACGCGGTCACCGATAAACTCATCTTT.

This clone was recorded a few times. TCRdb's protein for this DNA is that of a much larger clone and differs from the translation at residue 10, likely a read error; the protein shown is the DNA translation. V is TRDV2 and J is TRDJ1, with D possibly being TRDD3 (6 bases). The germline V gene has CDR1 GEAIGNYY and CDR2 EKD. The CDR3 contains 18 residues. V lost 0 bases and J 4 bases, leaving 23 bases between the germline ends. CDR3 sequence: CACDTVSGSVGYIDKLIF. The CDR3 nucleotides read TGTGCCTGTGACACCGTCTCGGGAAGTGTGGGATATATCGATAAACTCATCTTT.

The sample holds a few counts of this clone. Given a much more abundant clone one base away, this may be a read error. The identical CDR3 is also encoded by other nucleotide sequences in the sample. The chain is built from TRDV2 and TRDJ3, with 8 bases aligning to TRDD3. CDR1 is GEAIGNYY, CDR2 EKD, per germline. The CDR3 is 22 residues long. The CDR3 nucleotides read TGTGCCTGTGACTCCTTTCCCCTTACTGGGGGGCCTAGCTCCTGGGATACCCGACAGATGTTTTTC. Its protein product is CACDSFPLTGGPSSWDTRQMFF.

By sample fraction, this clone is medium-sized. The chain joins TRDV2 to TRDJ1; D is unclear. The germline V gene encodes CDR1 GEAIGNYY and CDR2 EKD. This CDR3 is built from 14 residues. V was cut by 3 bases and J by 3 bases, with 13 bases left in between. CDR3 sequence: CACDLVPRADKLIF. CDR3 coding DNA: TGTGCCTGTGACTTGGTCCCACGGGCCGATAAACTCATCTTT.

A few counts support this clone. The protein that TCRdb holds for this DNA derives from a much larger clone and differs from the translated DNA at residue 4, which likely indicates a read error; the protein shown here is translated from the DNA. The chain uses TRDV2 and TRDJ1, with 10 bases fitting TRDD3. Germline loops: CDR1 GEAIGNYY, CDR2 EKD. The CDR3 covers 18 residues. Germline trimming cut 5 bases from V and 1 base from J; bases unmatched to any gene: 15. The CDR3 coding sequence is TGTGCCTGTGGCCACGTTGTACTGGGGGATTCCGGCACCGATAAACTCATCTTT. Translating gives CACGHVVLGDSGTDKLIF.

In the case of this clone: A read error is the likely source, as a far larger clone sits one nucleotide away. At the DNA level, this CDR3 is encoded by other sequences in the same sample as well. The V gene is TRDV2, the J gene TRDJ1; 10 bases agree with TRDD3. The CDR3 extends over 19 amino acids. Germline V CDR1 and CDR2: GEAIGNYY, EKD. CDR3 in DNA: TGTGCCTGTGACACCGTCCGCTCCTACTGGGGGATGAATACCGATAAACTCATCTTC. Protein product: CACDTVRSYWGMNTDKLIF.